These 6 T cell receptor beta chains were sequenced from one sample in a study of post-analysis software for immune sequencing data (dated by TCRdb to between 2014 and 2017). Here is what the overall study found, with its caveats: Significantly higher frequencies in patients than in controls were found for several TRBV segments, including TRBV5-6, TRBV5-1 and TRBV20-1.

Their antigens remain unidentified. The library was generated by PCR. Instrument on record: Illumina HiSeq 2500. To reduce PCR and sequencing biases, unique molecular identifiers were incorporated into the TCR beta cDNA libraries. Using fastp at Q25 and MiXCR, TCRdb reprocessed the public reads and kept productive beta chains. Entries are consolidated by CDR3 protein sequence, retaining the most common genes and DNA. The sample data list about 820,000 distinct CDR3 sequences, and roughly half of these were observed just once. The top ten clonotypes cover roughly 4.4% of the sample. The sample was blood. The source is a girl aged 5-17 years with multiple sclerosis.

There are a few counts of this clonotype. This chain uses TRBV20-1 with TRBJ1-2; D unclear. Germline CDR1 is DFQATT and CDR2 is SNEGSKA (reference sequence). CDR3 length: 13 amino acids. V shed 6 bases and J shed 4 bases, with 15 bases lying between them. The CDR3: CSAYSGRTYGYTF. The DNA of the CDR3 is TGCAGTGCATACTCCGGACGGACCTATGGCTACACCTTC.

The chain recombines TRBV29-1 with TRBJ2-7; 9 nucleotides match TRBD1. V gave up 5 bases and J gave up 3 bases; unmatched junction bases: 2. CDR1 is SQVTM, CDR2 ANQGSEA, per germline. CDR3 length: 12 amino acids. CDR3 sequence (DNA): TGCAGCGTTAGGACAGGGGTCTACGAGCAGTACTTC. Translated: CSVRTGVYEQYF.

The chain has TRBV6-1 and TRBJ2-3; TRBD2 matches at 7 bases. V dropped 11 bases and J dropped 1; count of bases not matched to a gene: 6. Germline CDR1 reads MNHNS; CDR2 reads SASEGT. The CDR3 runs 13 residues. CDR3 bases: TGTGCCTTCCGGGGGGATGGCACAGATACGCAGTATTTT. Translation gives CAFRGDGTDTQYF.

This clonotype was observed once. Written as DNA, the CDR3 is TGCGCCAGCAGCAACCGGACAGGGAAGGCTGAAGCTTTCTTT. Translating gives CASSNRTGKAEAFF. The chain links TRBV5-1 to TRBJ1-1; 8 nucleotides agree with TRBD1. The CDR3 has 14 amino acids. V was clipped by 4 bases and J by 6 bases; unmatched bases: 8. Germline V gives CDR1 SGHRS, CDR2 YFSETQ.

This clonotype turned up a few times. This rearrangement joins TRBV5-1 to TRBJ2-7; D uncertain. The germline V gene has CDR1 SGHRS and CDR2 YFSETQ. V was clipped by 4 bases and J by 3 bases, with 11 bases between them. The CDR3 covers 13 residues. The CDR3: CASSVQGVYEQYF. CDR3 nucleotide sequence: TGCGCCAGCAGCGTACAAGGAGTCTACGAGCAGTACTTC.

The chain has TRBV7-8 and TRBJ2-1; D perhaps matches TRBD1 (5 bases). The length of the CDR3 is 15 residues. The germline CDR1 and CDR2 sequences are SGHVS and FQNEAQ. Trimming pared 5 bases from V and 7 bases from J, leaving 18 bases between. CDR3 sequence: CASSVTGNGWNEQFF. CDR3 nucleotides: TGTGCCAGCAGCGTAACAGGAAATGGATGGAATGAGCAGTTCTTC.